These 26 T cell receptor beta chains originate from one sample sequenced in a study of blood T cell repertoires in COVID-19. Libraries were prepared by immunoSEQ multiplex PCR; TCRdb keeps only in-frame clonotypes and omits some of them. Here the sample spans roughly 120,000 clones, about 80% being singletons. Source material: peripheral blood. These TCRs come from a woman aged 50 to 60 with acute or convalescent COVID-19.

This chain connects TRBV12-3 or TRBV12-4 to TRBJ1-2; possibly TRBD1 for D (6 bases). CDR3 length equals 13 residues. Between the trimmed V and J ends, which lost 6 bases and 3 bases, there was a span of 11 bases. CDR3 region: CASRKQGDYGYTF. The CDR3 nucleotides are TGTGCCAGCAGGAAACAGGGAGACTATGGCTACACCTTC.

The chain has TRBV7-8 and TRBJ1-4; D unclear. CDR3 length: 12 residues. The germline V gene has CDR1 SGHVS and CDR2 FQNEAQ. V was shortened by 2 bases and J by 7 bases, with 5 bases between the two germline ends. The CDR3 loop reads CASSLSREKLFF. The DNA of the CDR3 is TGTGCCAGCAGCTTAAGCCGTGAAAAACTGTTTTTT.

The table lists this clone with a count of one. The CDR3 protein is CATSDPIRTQRGYTDTQYF. CDR3 DNA: TGTGCCACCAGTGACCCGATCAGGACCCAGCGGGGGTATACAGATACGCAGTATTTT. The chain couples TRBV24-1 to TRBJ2-3; 8 nucleotides agree with TRBD2. This CDR3 has 19 amino acids. The ends lost 4 bases at V and 3 bases at J; junction bases unmatched: 17. The germline gives CDR1 KGHDR, CDR2 SFDVKD.

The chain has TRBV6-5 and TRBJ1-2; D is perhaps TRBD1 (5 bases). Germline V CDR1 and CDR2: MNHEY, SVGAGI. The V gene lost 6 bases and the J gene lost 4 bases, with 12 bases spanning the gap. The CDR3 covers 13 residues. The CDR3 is CASSAGLIYGYTF. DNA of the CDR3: TGTGCCAGCAGCGCGGGACTGATCTATGGCTACACCTTC.

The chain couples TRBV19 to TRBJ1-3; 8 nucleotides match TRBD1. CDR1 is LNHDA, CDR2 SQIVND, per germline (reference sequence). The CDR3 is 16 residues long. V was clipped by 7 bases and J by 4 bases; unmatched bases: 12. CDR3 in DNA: TGTGCCAGTAATAACGACAGGGGCAAAACGGGAAACACCATATATTTT. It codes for CASNNDRGKTGNTIYF.

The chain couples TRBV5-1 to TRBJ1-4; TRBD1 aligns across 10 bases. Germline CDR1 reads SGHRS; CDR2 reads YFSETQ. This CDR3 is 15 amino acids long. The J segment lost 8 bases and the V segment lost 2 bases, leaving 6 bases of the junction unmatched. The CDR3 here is CASSLPGQGREKLFF. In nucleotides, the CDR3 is TGCGCCAGCAGCTTACCGGGACAGGGGAGGGAAAAACTGTTTTTT.

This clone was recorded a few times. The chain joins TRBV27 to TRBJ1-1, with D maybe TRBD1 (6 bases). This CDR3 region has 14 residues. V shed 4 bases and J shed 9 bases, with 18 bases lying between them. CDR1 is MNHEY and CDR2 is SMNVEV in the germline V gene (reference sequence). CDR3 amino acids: CASSSYSNTGKAFF. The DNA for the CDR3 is TGTGCCAGCAGTTCCTACTCAAACACAGGGAAAGCTTTCTTT.

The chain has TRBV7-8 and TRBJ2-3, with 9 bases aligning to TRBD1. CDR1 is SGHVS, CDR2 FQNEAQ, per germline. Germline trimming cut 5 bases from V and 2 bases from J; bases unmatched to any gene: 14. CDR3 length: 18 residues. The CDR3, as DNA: TGTGCCAGCAGCGAGCCCGGGACAGGGTTCACACACACAGATACGCAGTATTTT. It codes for CASSEPGTGFTHTDTQYF.

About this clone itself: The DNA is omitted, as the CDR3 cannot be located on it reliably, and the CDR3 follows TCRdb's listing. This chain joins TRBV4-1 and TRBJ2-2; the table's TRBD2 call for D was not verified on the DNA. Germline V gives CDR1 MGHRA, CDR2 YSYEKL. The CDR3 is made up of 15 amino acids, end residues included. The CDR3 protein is CASSQDRLRAGELFF.

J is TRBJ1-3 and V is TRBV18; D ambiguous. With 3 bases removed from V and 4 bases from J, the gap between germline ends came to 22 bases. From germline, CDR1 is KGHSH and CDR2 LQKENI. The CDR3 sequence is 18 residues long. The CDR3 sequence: CASSPSALGSSPGNTIYF. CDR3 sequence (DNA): TGTGCCAGCTCACCTTCGGCTTTGGGCAGCAGTCCCGGAAACACCATATATTTT.

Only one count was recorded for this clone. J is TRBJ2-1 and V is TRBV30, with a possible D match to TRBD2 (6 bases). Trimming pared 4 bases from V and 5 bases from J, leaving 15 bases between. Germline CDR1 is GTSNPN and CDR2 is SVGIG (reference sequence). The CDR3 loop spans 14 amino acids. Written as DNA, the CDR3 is TGTGCCTGGATCTTGGGGAGGACGCACAATGAGCAGTTCTTC. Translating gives CAWILGRTHNEQFF.

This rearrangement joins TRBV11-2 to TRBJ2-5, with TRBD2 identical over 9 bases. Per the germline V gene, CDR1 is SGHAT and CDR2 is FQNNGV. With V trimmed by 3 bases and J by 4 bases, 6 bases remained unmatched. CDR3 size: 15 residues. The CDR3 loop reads CASSLGGGDRETQYF. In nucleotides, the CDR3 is TGTGCCAGCAGCTTGGGCGGGGGGGATCGAGAGACCCAGTACTTC.

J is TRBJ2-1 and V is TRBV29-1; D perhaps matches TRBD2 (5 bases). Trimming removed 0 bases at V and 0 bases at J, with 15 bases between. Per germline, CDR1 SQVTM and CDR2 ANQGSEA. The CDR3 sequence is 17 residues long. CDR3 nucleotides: TGCAGCGTTGAAGATCTCGGAGGTCCCAGCTCCTACAATGAGCAGTTCTTC. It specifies CSVEDLGGPSSYNEQFF.

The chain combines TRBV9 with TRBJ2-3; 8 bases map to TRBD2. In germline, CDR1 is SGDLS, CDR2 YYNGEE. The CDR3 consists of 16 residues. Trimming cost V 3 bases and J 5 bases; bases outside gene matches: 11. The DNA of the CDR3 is TGTGCCAGCAGCGGATCAGCGGGGGCCGTGGGAGATACGCAGTATTTT. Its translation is CASSGSAGAVGDTQYF. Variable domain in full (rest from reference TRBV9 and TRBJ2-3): DSGVTQTPKHLITATGQRVTLRCSPRSGDLSVYWYQQSLDQGLQFLIQYYNGEERAKGNILERFSAQQFPDLHSELNLSSLELGDSALYFCASSGSAGAVGDTQYFGPGTRLTVL.

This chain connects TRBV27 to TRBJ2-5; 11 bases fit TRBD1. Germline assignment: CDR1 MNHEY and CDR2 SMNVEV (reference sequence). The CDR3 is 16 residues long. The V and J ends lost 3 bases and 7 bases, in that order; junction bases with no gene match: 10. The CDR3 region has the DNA TGTGCCAGCAGTTTTAGTGGACAGGGGGCTTGGGGGACCCAGTACTTC. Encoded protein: CASSFSGQGAWGTQYF.

The chain's CDR3 is CASGFYVSNQPQHF. The CDR3 coding sequence is TGTGCTAGTGGTTTCTACGTGAGCAATCAGCCCCAGCATTTT. This sequence joins TRBV12-5 and TRBJ1-5, with D unresolved. The CDR3 sequence is 14 residues long. Germline assignment: CDR1 LGHNT and CDR2 FRNRAP. V lost 3 bases, J lost 1 base, and 7 bases lay in between.

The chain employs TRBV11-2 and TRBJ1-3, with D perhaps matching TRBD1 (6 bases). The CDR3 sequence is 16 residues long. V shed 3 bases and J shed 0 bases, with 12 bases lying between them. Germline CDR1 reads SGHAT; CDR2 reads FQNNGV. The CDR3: CASSLAGVLSGNTIYF. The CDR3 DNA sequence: TGTGCCAGCAGCTTGGCAGGGGTCCTCTCTGGAAACACCATATATTTT.

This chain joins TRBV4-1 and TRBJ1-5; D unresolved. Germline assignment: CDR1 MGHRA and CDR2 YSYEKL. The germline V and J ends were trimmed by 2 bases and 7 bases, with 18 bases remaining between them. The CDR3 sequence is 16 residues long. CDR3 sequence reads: CASSQWFPRFRQPQHF. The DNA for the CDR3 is TGCGCCAGCAGCCAATGGTTCCCTAGGTTCCGGCAGCCCCAGCATTTT.

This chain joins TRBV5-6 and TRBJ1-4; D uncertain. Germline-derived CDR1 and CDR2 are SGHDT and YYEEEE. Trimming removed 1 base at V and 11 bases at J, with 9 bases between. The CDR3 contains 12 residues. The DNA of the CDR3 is TGTGCCAGCAGCTTGAGGGAGAATAAACTGTTTTTT. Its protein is CASSLRENKLFF.

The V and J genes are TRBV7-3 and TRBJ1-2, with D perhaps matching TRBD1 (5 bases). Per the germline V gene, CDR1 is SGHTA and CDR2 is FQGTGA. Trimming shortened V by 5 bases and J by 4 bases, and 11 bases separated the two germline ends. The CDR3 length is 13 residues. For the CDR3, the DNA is TGTGCCAGCAGCGACCCGGGGGGCTATGGCTACACCTTC. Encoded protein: CASSDPGGYGYTF.

CDR3 coding DNA: TGTGCCAGCATCTACGGGGGTAATTCACCCCTCCACTTT. As protein: CASIYGGNSPLHF. The chain combines TRBV2 with TRBJ1-6; the D gene is possibly TRBD1 (5 bases). Germline V gives CDR1 SNHLY, CDR2 FYNNEI. This CDR3 contains 13 residues. V lost 7 bases and J 6 bases, leaving 10 bases between the germline ends.

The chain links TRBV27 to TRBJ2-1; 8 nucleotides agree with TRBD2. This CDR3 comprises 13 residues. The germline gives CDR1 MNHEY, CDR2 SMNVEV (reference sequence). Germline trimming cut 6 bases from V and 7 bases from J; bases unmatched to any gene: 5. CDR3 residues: CASRGSGGNEQFF. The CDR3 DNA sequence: TGTGCCAGCAGGGGGAGCGGGGGAAATGAGCAGTTCTTC.

CDR3: CASSLTPGERANGYTF. DNA of the CDR3: TGTGCCAGCAGCTTAACGCCAGGGGAAAGGGCCAATGGCTACACCTTC. V usage is TRBV7-3 and J usage is TRBJ1-2; D possibly corresponds to TRBD1 (6 bases). The germline V and J ends were trimmed by 0 bases and 6 bases, with 17 bases remaining between them. CDR3 length: 16 residues. Per the germline V gene, CDR1 is SGHTA and CDR2 is FQGTGA.

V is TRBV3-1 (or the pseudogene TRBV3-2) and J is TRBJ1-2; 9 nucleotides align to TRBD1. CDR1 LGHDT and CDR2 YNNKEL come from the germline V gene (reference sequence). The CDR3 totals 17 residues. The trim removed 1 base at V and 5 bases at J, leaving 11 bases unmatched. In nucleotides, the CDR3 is TGTGCCAGCAGCCAAGCTGGGGGCCACAGGGGGCATTATGGCTACACCTTC. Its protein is CASSQAGGHRGHYGYTF.

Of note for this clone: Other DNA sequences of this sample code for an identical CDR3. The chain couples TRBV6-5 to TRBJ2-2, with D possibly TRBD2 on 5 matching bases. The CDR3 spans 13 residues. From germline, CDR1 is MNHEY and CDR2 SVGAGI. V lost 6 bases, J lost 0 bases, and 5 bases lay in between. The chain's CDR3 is CASRDSNTGELFF. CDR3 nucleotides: TGTGCCAGCAGGGACTCGAACACCGGGGAGCTGTTTTTT.

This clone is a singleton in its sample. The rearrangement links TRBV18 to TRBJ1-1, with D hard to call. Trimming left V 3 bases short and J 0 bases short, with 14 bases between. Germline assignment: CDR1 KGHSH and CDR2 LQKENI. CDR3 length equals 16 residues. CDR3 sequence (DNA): TGTGCCAGCTCACCCAACTTGAATGCCCTGAACACTGAAGCTTTCTTT. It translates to CASSPNLNALNTEAFF.